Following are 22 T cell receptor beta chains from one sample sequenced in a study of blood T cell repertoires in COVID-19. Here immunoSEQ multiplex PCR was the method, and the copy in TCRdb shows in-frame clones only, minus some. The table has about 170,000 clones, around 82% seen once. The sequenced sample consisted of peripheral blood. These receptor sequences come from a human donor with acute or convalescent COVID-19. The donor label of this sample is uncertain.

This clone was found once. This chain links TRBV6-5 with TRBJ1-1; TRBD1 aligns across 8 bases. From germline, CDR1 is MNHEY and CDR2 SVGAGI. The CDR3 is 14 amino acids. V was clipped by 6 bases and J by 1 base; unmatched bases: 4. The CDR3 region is CASRPGQENTEAFF. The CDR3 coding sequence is TGTGCCAGCAGACCGGGACAGGAGAACACTGAAGCTTTCTTT.

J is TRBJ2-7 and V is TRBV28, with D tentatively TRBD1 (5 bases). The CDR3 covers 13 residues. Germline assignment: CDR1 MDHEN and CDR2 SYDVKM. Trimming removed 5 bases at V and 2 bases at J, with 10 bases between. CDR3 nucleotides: TGTGCCAGCAGTCCGACAGACCCCTACGAGCAGTACTTC. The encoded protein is CASSPTDPYEQYF.

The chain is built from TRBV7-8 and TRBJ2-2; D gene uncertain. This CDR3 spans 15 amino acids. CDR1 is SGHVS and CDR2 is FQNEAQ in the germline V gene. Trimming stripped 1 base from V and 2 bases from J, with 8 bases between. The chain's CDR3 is CASSLGPINTGELFF. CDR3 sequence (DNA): TGTGCCAGCAGCTTAGGGCCAATAAACACCGGGGAGCTGTTTTTT.

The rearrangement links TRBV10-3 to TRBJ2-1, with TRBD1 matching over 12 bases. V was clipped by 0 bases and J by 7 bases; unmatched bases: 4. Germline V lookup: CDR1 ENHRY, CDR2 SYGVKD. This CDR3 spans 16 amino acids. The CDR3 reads CAISESGTGGSNEQFF. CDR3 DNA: TGTGCCATCAGTGAGTCCGGGACAGGGGGCTCAAATGAGCAGTTCTTC.

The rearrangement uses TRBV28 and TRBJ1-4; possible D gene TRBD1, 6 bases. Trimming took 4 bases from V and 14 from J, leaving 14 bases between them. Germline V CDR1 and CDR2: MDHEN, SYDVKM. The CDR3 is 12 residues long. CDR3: CASSSFRGDLFF. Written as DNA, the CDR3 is TGTGCCAGCAGTTCATTCAGGGGCGACCTGTTTTTT.

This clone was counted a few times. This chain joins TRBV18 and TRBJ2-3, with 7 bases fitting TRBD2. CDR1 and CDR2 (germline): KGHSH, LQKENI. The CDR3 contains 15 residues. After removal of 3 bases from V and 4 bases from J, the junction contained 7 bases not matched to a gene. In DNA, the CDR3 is TGTGCCAGCTCACCCCCGACTAGCCGGGCAGATACGCAGTATTTT. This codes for CASSPPTSRADTQYF.

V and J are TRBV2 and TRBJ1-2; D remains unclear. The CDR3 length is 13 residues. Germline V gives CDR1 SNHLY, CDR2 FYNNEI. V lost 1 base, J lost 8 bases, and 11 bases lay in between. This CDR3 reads CASSEGPQRGYTF. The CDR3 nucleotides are TGTGCCAGCAGTGAAGGACCCCAGAGGGGCTACACCTTC.

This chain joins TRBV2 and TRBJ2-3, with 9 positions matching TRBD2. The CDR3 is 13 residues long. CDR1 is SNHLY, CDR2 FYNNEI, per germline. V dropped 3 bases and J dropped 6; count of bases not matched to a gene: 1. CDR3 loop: CASSDLAGDTQYF. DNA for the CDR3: TGTGCCAGCAGTGACCTAGCGGGGGATACGCAGTATTTT.

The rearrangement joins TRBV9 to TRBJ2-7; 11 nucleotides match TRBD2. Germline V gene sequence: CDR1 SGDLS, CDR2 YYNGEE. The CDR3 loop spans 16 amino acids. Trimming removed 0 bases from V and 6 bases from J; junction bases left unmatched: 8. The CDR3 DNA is TGTGCCAGCAGCGTAGGGCGGCTAGCGGGAGGTCGCGAGCAGTACTTC. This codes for CASSVGRLAGGREQYF. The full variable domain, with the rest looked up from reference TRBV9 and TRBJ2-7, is DSGVTQTPKHLITATGQRVTLRCSPRSGDLSVYWYQQSLDQGLQFLIQYYNGEERAKGNILERFSAQQFPDLHSELNLSSLELGDSALYFCASSVGRLAGGREQYFGPGTRLTVT.

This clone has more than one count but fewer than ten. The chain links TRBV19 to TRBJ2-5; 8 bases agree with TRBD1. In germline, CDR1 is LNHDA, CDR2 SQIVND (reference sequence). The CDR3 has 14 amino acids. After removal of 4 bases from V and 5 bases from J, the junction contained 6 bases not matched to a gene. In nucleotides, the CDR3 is TGTGCCAGTAGTACCGGACAGGGAGGCGAGACCCAGTACTTC. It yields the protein CASSTGQGGETQYF.

The CDR3 loop is CASSLALAHSSYEQYF. The CDR3 nucleotides are TGTGCCAGCAGCTTAGCGCTAGCGCATAGCTCCTACGAGCAGTACTTC. The chain combines TRBV7-4 with TRBJ2-7; TRBD2 might be the D (6 bases). Germline V gene data show CDR1 as SGHVT and CDR2 as SQSDAQ. V dropped 0 bases and J dropped 0 bases, with 12 bases sitting between them. This CDR3 contains 16 residues.

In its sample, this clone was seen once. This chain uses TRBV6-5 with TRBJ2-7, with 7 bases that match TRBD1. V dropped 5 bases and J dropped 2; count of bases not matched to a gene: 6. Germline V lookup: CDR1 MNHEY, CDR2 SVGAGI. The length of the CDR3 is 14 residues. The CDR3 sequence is CASSQGDATYEQYF. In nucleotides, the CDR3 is TGTGCCAGCAGTCAGGGGGACGCCACCTACGAGCAGTACTTC.

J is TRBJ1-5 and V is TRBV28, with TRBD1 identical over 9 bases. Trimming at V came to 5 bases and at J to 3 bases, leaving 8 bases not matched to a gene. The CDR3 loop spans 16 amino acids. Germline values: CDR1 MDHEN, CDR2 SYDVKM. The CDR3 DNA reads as TGTGCCAGCAGTGTAACAGGGGGCGAATTCAATCAGCCCCAGCATTTT. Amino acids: CASSVTGGEFNQPQHF.

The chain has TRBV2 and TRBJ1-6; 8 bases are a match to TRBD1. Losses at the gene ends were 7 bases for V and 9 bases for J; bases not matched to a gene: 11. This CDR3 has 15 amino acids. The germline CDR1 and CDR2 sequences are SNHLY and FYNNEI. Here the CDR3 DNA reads TGTGCCAGCACCCCGACAGGGGAAAGAAGTTCACCCCTCCACTTT. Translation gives CASTPTGERSSPLHF.

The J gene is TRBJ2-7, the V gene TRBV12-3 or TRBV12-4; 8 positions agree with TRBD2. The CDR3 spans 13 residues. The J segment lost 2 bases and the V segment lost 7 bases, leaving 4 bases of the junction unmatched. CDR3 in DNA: TGTGCCAGCACCTCGGGGGGGACCTACGAGCAGTACTTC. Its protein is CASTSGGTYEQYF.

The CDR3, as DNA: TGTGCCAGTAGTGCGCGGGACAGGAGATACGAGCAGTACTTC. Translation gives CASSARDRRYEQYF. J is TRBJ2-7 and V is TRBV19; TRBD1 matches at 8 bases. V dropped 5 bases and J dropped 4; count of bases not matched to a gene: 7. CDR1 and CDR2 (germline): LNHDA, SQIVND (reference sequence). CDR3 length: 14 amino acids.

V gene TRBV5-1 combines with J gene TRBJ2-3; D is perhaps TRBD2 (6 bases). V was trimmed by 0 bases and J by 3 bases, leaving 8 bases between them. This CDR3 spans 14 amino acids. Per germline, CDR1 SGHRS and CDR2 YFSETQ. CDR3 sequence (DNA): TGCGCCAGCAGCTTGGCCGCGGGGACAGATACGCAGTATTTT. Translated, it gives CASSLAAGTDTQYF.

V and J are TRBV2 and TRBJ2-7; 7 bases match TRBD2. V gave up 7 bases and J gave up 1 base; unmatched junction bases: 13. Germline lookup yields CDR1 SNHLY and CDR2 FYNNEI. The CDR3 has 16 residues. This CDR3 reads CASTPGSSGVSYEQYF. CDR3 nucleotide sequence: TGTGCCAGCACCCCGGGGTCAAGCGGGGTTTCCTACGAGCAGTACTTC.

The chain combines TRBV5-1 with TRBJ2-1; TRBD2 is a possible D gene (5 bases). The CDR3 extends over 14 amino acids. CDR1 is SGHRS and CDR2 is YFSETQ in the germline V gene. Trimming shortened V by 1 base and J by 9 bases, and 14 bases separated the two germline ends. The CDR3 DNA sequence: TGCGCCAGCAGCTTGCCTGGGGATGGAGGTGAGCAGTTCTTC. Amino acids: CASSLPGDGGEQFF. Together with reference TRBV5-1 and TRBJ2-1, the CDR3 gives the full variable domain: KAGVTQTPRYLIKTRGQQVTLSCSPISGHRSVSWYQQTPGQGLQFLFEYFSETQRNKGNFPGRFSGRQFSNSRSEMNVSTLELGDSALYLCASSLPGDGGEQFFGPGTRLTVL.

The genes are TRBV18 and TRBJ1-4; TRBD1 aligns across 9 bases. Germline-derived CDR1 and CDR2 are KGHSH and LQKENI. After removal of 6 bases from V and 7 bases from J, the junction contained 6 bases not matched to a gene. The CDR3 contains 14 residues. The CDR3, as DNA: TGTGCCAGCTCCATGGGACAGGGCACTGAAAAACTGTTTTTT. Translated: CASSMGQGTEKLFF.

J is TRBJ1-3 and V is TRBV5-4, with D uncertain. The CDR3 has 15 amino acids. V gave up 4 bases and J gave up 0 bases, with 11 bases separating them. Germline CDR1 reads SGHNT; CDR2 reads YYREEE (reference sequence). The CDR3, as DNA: TGTGCCAGCAGCCACGACACGAGCTCTGGAAACACCATATATTTT. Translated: CASSHDTSSGNTIYF.

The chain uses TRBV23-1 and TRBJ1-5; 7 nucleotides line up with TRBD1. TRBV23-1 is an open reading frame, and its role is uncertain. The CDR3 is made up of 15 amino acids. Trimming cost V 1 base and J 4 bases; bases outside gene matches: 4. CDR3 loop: CASSQCRTGNQPQHF. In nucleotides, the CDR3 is TGCGCCAGCAGTCAATGTCGGACAGGTAATCAGCCCCAGCATTTT.